The source of this T cell receptor beta chain is a study of shared clonotypes between healthy human individuals. Study-wide background: Donors had three CD4 naive, three CD4 memory, two CD8 naive and one CD8 memory plate apiece.

Study-wide findings and caveats: Non-shared clonotypes had lower generation probabilities than clonotypes shared by all four sorted-subset donors. Several donors showed sharing of around 5% of naive CD4 clonotypes.

In regard to this clone: Antigen unknown.

Clones were sequenced by immunoSEQ multiplex PCR, and TCRdb holds only the in-frame ones, with some missing. This table has 2 million to 2.5 million clones, around 92% appearing once. The CDR3 is 16 residues long. Per germline, CDR1 SGHTA and CDR2 FQGNSA. Trimming removed 8 bases at V and 4 bases at J, with 23 bases between. Material for sequencing was naive CD4+ T cells from PBMCs. Regarding subset: CD45RA+ positively selected. This chain links TRBV7-2 with TRBJ1-2, with D possibly being TRBD1 (5 bases). This TCR was recovered from a man aged 18 to 30 in good health. Some clones in this sample may be carry-over from other donors' samples. The CDR3 DNA follows: TGTGCCAGCGTTGTGGGATCAACGGGGCCAACCTATGGCTACACCTTC. This sequence encodes CASVVGSTGPTYGYTF. The full variable domain, in which reference TRBV7-2 and TRBJ1-2 provide the parts outside the CDR3, is GAGVSQSPSNKVTEKGKDVELRCDPISGHTALYWYRQSLGQGLEFLIYFQGNSAPDKSGLPSDRFSAERTGGSVSTLTIQRTQQEDSAVYLCASVVGSTGPTYGYTFGSGTRLTVV.